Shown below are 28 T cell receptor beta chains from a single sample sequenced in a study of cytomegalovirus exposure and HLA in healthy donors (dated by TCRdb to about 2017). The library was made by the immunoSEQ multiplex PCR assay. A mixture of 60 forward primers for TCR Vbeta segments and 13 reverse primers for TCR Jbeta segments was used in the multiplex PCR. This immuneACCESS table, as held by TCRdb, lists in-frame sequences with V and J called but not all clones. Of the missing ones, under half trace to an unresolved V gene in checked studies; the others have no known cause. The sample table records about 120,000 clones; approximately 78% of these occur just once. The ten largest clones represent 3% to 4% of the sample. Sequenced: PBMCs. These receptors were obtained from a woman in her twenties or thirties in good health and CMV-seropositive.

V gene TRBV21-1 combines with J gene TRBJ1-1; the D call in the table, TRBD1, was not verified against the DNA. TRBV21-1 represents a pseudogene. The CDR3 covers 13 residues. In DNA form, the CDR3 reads TGTGCCAGCAAACAGGGGGTTGATACTGAAGCTTTCTTT. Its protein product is CASKQGVDTEAFF.

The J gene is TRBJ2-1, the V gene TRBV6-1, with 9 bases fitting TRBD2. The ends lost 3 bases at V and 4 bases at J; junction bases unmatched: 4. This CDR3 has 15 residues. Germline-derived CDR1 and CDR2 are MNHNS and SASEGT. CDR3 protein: CASSDWRGGYNEQFF. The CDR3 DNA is TGTGCCAGCAGTGACTGGCGGGGGGGATACAATGAGCAGTTCTTC.

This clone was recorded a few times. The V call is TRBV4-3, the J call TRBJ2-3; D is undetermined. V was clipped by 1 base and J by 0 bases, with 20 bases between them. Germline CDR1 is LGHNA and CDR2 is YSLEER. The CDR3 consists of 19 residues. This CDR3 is CASSQGGAPTSLSTDTQYF. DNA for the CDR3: TGCGCCAGCAGCCAAGGAGGAGCGCCCACTTCCCTTAGCACAGATACGCAGTATTTT.

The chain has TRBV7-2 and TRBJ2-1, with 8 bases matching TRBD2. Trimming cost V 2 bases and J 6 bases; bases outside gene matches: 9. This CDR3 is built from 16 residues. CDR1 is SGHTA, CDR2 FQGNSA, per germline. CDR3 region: CASSLQGAGTSNEQFF. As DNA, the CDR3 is TGTGCCAGCAGCTTACAGGGAGCCGGGACTAGCAATGAGCAGTTCTTC.

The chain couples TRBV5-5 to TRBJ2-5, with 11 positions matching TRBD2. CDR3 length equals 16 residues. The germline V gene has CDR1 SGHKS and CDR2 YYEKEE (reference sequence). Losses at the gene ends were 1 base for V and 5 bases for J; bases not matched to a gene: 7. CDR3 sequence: CASSLIAGGPAETQYF. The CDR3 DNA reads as TGTGCCAGCAGCTTGATAGCGGGGGGGCCCGCGGAGACCCAGTACTTC.

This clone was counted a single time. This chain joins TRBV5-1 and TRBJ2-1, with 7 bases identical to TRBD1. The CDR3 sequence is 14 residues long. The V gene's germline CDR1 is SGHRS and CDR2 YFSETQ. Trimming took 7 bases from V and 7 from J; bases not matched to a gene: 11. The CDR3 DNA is TGCGCCAGCGAAACCGGGACAGACCCTAATGAGCAGTTCTTC. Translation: CASETGTDPNEQFF.

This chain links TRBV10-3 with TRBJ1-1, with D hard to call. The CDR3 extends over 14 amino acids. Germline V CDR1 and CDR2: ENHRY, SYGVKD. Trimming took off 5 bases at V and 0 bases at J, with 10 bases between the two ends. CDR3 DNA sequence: TGTGCCATCAGTTTTGGGAGCATGAACACTGAAGCTTTCTTT. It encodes CAISFGSMNTEAFF.

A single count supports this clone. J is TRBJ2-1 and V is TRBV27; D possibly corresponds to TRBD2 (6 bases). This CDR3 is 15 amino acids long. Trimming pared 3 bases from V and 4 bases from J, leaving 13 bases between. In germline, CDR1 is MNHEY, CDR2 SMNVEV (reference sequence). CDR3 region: CASSLTAGRYNEQFF. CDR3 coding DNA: TGTGCCAGCAGTTTGACCGCGGGGAGATACAATGAGCAGTTCTTC.

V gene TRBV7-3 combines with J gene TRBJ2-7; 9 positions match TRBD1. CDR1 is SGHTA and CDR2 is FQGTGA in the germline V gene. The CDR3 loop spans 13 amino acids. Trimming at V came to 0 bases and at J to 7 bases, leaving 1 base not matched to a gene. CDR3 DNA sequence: TGTGCCAGCAGCTTAACGGGGACAGGGGAGCAGTACTTC. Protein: CASSLTGTGEQYF.

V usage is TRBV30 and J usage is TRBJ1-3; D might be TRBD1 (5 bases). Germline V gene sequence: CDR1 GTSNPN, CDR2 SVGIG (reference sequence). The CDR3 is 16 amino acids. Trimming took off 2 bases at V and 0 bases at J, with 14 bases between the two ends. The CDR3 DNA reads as TGTGCCTGGAGTCTTTTCGGACAAGTCTCTGGAAACACCATATATTTT. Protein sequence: CAWSLFGQVSGNTIYF.

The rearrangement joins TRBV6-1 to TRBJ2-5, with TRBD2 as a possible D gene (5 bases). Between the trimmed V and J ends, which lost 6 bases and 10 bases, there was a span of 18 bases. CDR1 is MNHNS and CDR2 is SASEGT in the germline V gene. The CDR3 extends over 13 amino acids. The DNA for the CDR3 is TGTGCCAGCAGCCTGACCCCGGAGAGGGACCAGTACTTC. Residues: CASSLTPERDQYF.

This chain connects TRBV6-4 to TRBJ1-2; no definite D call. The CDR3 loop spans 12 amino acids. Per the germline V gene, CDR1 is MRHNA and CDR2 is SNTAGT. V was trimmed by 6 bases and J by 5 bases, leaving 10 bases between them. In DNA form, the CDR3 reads TGTGCCAGCAGGCGGCCCACATATGGCTACACCTTC. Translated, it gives CASRRPTYGYTF.

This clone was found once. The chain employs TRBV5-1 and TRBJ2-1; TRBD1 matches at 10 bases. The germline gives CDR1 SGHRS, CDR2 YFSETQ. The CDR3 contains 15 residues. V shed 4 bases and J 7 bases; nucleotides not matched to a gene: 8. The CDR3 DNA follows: TGCGCCAGCAGCCCCACAGGACAGGGGGTTAATGAGCAGTTCTTC. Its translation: CASSPTGQGVNEQFF.

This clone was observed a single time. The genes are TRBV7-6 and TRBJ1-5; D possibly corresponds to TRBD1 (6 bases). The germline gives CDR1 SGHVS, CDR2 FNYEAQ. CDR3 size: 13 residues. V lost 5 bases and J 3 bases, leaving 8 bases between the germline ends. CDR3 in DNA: TGTGCCAGCAGCCGGACAGCCAATCAGCCCCAGCATTTT. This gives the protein CASSRTANQPQHF.

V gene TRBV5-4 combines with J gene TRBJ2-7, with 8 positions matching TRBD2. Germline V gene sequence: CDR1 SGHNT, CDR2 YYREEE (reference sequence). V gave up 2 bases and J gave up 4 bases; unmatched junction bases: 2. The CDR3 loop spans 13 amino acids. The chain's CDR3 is CASSFSGAYEQYF. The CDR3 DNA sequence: TGTGCCAGCAGCTTTAGCGGGGCATACGAGCAGTACTTC.

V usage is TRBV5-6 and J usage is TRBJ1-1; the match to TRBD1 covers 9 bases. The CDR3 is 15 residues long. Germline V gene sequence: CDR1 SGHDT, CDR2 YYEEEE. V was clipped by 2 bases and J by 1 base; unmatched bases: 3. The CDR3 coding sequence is TGTGCCAGCAGCTTTTTGGACAGGGGGAACACTGAAGCTTTCTTT. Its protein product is CASSFLDRGNTEAFF.

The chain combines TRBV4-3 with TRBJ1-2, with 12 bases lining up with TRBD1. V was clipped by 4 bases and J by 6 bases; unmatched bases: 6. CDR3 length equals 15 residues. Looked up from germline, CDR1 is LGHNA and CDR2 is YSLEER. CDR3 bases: TGCGCCAGCAGCCGCTACGGGACAGGGGGCGATGGCTACACCTTC. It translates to CASSRYGTGGDGYTF.

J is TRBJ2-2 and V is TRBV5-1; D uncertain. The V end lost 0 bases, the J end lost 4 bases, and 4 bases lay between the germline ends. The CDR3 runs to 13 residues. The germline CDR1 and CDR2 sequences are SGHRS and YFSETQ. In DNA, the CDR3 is TGCGCCAGCAGCTTGGGAGGCACCGGGGAGCTGTTTTTT. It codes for CASSLGGTGELFF.

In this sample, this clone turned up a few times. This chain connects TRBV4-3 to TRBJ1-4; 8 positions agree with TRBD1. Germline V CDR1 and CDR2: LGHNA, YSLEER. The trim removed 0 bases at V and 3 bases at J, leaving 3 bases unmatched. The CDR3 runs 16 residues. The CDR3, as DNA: TGCGCCAGCAGCCAAGACGCCAGGGGGCCTAATGAAAAACTGTTTTTT. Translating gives CASSQDARGPNEKLFF.

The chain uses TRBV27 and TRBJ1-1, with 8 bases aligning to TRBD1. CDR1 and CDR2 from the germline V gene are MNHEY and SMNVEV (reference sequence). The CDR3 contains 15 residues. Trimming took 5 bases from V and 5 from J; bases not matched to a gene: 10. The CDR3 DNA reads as TGTGCCAGCAGTCCGTTCAGGACAGGGAGGACTGAAGCTTTCTTT. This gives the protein CASSPFRTGRTEAFF.

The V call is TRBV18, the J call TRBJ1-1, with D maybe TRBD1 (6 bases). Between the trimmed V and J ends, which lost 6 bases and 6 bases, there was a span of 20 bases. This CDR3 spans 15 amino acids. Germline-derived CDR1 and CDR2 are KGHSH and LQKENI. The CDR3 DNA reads TGTGCCAGCTCCCCCCTGGGGGCTGGAGATGCTGAAGCTTTCTTT. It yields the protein CASSPLGAGDAEAFF.

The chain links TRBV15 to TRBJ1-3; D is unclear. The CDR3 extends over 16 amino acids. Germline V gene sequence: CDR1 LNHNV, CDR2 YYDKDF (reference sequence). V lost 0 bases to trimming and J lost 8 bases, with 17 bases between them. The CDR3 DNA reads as TGTGCCACCAGCAGAGATCGCGGCCCCTCCGGGGACACCATATATTTT. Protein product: CATSRDRGPSGDTIYF.

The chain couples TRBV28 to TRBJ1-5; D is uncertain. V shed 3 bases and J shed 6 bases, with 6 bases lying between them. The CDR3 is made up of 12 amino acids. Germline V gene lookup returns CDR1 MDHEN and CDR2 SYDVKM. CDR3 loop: CASSFLVQPQHF. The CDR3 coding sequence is TGTGCCAGCAGTTTTCTCGTTCAGCCCCAGCATTTT.

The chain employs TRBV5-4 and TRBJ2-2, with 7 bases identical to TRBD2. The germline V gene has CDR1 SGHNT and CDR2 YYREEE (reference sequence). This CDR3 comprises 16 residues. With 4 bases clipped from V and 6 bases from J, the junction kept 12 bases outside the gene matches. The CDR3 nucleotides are TGTGCCAGCAGCCAGAAAACCAGCGGGGCGGCCGGGGAGCTGTTTTTT. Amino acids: CASSQKTSGAAGELFF.

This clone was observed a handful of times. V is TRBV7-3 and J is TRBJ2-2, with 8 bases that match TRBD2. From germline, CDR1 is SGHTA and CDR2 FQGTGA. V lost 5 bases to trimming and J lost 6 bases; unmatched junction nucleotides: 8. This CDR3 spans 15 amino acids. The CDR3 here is CASSNTGGEAGELFF. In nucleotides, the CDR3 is TGTGCCAGCAGCAATACGGGGGGGGAGGCCGGGGAGCTGTTTTTT.

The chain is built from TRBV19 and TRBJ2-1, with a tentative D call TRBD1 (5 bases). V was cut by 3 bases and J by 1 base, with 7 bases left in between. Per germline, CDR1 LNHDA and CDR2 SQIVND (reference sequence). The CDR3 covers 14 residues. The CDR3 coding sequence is TGTGCCAGTAGTATGACAGTTTCCTACAATGAGCAGTTCTTC. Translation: CASSMTVSYNEQFF.

The chain's CDR3 is CASSLVSAGPHETQYF. CDR3 nucleotide sequence: TGTGCCAGCAGCCTTGTGAGTGCGGGGCCTCACGAGACCCAGTACTTC. The chain has TRBV5-6 and TRBJ2-5; tentatively, D is TRBD2 (6 bases). Germline loops: CDR1 SGHDT, CDR2 YYEEEE. V shed 4 bases and J shed 5 bases, with 21 bases lying between them. The CDR3 is 16 amino acids.

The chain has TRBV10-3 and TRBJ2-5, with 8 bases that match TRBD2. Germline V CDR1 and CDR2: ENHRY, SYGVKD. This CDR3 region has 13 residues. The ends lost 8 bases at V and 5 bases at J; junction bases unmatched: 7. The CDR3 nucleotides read TGTGCCATCCTAGCGGGTACGGGGGAGACCCAGTACTTC. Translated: CAILAGTGETQYF.